The entry that follows covers one T cell receptor beta chain sequence. Its specific antigen is unknown. No base qualities exist here, and no much larger clone lies one base off it. This record belongs to a study of T cell responses to AZD1222 COVID-19 vaccine (dated by TCRdb to about 2021). Concerning the study at large: TCR sequencing covered more than 230 trial participants: 200 to 220 given two doses of AZD1222 and about 26 given two doses of MenACWY control vaccine. Trial participants were enrolled by age into 18-55, 56-69 and 70-plus year subgroups, with 148, 28 and 57 TCR-sequenced participants respectively. Findings and caveats that apply to the study as a whole: Because no day 14 peak-response samples were available, the repertoires could be characterized only after the peak T cell response. Reportedly, close to half of the unique spike-specific TCRs recognized epitopes lying outside the regions that are mutated in the B.1.351 and B.1.1.7 variants. The whole spike protein was spanned by vaccine-associated CD4 TCRs, and dominant responses were seen in regions 160-218 and 743-854. A significant rise in spike-specific TCR breadth and depth was observed after two AZD1222 doses relative to day 0 and relative to MenACWY recipients. Participants were mostly white British and included more females than males, and it was suggested by the authors that clonal diversity may have been underestimated. Conclusions about previously exposed vaccinees are limited because only six or seven AZD1222 recipients were SARS-CoV-2 seropositive at baseline. In the small 56-69-year group, the increase in depth fell short of significance, most likely because of low power.

The time point label for this specimen denotes: about 28 days (+/-7) after the second vaccine dose. AZD1222 recipients with second doses at about 4 weeks or about 12 weeks were pooled, because spike-specific TCR depth and breadth did not differ between schedules. The vaccinee samples were drawn from two UK trials, COV001 and COV002, one of which was a single-blind randomized controlled phase 2/3 trial testing AZD1222 (ChAdOx1 nCoV-19) in healthy adults. For TCRbeta chain sequencing, PBMC samples from trial participants were taken at day 0 and at day 28 after the second dose. Inclusive of the bounding cysteine and phenylalanine, the CDR3 is 14 residues long. Solely the CDR3 DNA is kept, with 42 bases framed from the first base. Ends trimmed: V by 3 bases, J by 7 bases; bases unmatched to a gene: 7. Sequences MDHEN (CDR1) and SYDVKM (CDR2) are obtained from the germline V gene. The CDR3 regions of human TCRbeta chains were analyzed by immunosequencing. In the paper's pipeline: Repertoire TCRs were checked for matches against a reference library of SARS-CoV-2-specific TCRs that had been generated using the MIRA antigen-specificity platform. Breadth meant the fraction of unique TCRs that were SARS-CoV-2-associated, whereas depth meant the fraction of total T cells that were SARS-CoV-2-associated. Using the MIRA data, each spike-specific TCR was assigned both to the spike region to which the TCR was reactive and to a CD4 or CD8 class. Log10-transformed breadth and depth values were compared by one-way ANOVA with Sidak's multiple comparisons tests. The table was pulled from immuneACCESS by TCRdb, which kept in-frame rearrangements only. Such tables lose some clones; where checked, under half of the loss comes from unresolved V genes, and the rest has no known cause. That table gives V, J and clone size, and the DNA gave D and trimming. The sample data list some 150,000 clones, and approximately 91% of these were observed just once. The leading ten clones occupy about 2% of the sample.

The chain uses TRBV28 and TRBJ1-2, and 8 junction bases match TRBD1. This clonotype was obtained from an adult who received the AZD1222 COVID-19 vaccine. The source material was peripheral blood, sampled 28 days after the second AZD1222 dose. The DNA sequence reads TGTGCCAGCAGTTTGGGGGACAGGCTTCGTGGCTACACCTTC. Its protein is CASSLGDRLRGYTF.